The rows below give T cell receptor beta chains drawn from one sample of a study of blood T cell repertoires in COVID-19. Data came from immunoSEQ multiplex PCR; TCRdb stores just in-frame clones and leaves some out. The sample lists some 200,000 clones, approximately 80% seen once, with around 11% in the top ten. Input material: PBMCs or T cells enriched from blood (not recorded which). Receptor source: a man aged 35 to 55 who had recovered from COVID-19. Each CDR3 is given with its conserved first and last residue. The D gene is left open where the match is weak. Some rows mark clone size as missing; the rest say once, few, many or name a class of expanded clone.

abundance,v_gene,j_gene,d_gene,CDR3nt,CDR3aa
NA,TRBV25-1,TRBJ1-2,NA,TGTGCCAGCAGTGAAGCCCCACAGTATGGCTACACCTTC,CASSEAPQYGYTF
NA,TRBV4-3,TRBJ2-2,TRBD2,TGCGCCAGCAGCCTTAACCCCCTAGCGGCGAACACCGGGGAGCTGTTTTTT,CASSLNPLAANTGELFF
once,TRBV9,TRBJ2-7,TRBD2,TGTGCCAGCAGCGTAGGTGGGACTAGCTTCTACGAGCAGTACTTC,CASSVGGTSFYEQYF
NA,TRBV5-6,TRBJ2-3,NA,TGTGCCAGCACCTCGACGGGGGTAACAGATACGCAGTATTTT,CASTSTGVTDTQYF
NA,TRBV11-2,TRBJ2-1,NA,TGTGCCAGCAGCTTAATTCTTTCGGCGGGGACGGGGGAGCAGTTCTTC,CASSLILSAGTGEQFF
NA,TRBV11-3,TRBJ2-3,NA,TGTGCCAGCAGCCGCGACTCTGATACGCAGTATTTT,CASSRDSDTQYF
NA,TRBV27,TRBJ1-1,TRBD1,TGTGCCAGCACCTTAAGGACAGGGGGCGGCACTGAAGCTTTCTTT,CASTLRTGGGTEAFF
NA,TRBV6-1,TRBJ1-2,TRBD1,TGTGCCAGCAGTGAAGTAGGGACAGGGATCTATGGCTACACCTTC,CASSEVGTGIYGYTF
NA,TRBV10-3,TRBJ1-2,NA,TGTGCCATCAGTGCTACCCCCGGCGGGGACTATGGCTACACCTTC,CAISATPGGDYGYTF
few,TRBV7-9,TRBJ1-6,NA,TGTGCCAGCAGCTTATTGACCGGGTCACCCCTCCACTTT,CASSLLTGSPLHF
NA,TRBV7-2,TRBJ2-1,NA,TGTGCCAGCAGCTTATTTGGTGGGGCCTCGCACAATGAGCAGTTCTTC,CASSLFGGASHNEQFF
NA,TRBV19,TRBJ1-2,TRBD1,TGTGCCAGTAGTAGGGCCAGGGGGCCTGGCTATGGCTACACCTTC,CASSRARGPGYGYTF
NA,TRBV2,TRBJ1-1,NA,TGTGCCAGCAGCCTGGACCGGGGTGGGGACACTGAAGCTTTCTTT,CASSLDRGGDTEAFF
NA,TRBV7-2,TRBJ2-1,NA,TGTGCCAGCAGCTTAGCGTTCGGTTCCTACAATGAGCAGTTCTTC,CASSLAFGSYNEQFF
few,TRBV4-3,TRBJ2-2,TRBD2,TGCGCCAGCAGCCAAGTGGGGCAGCGGGACGCCGGGGAGCTGTTTTTT,CASSQVGQRDAGELFF
few,TRBV5-4,TRBJ1-1,TRBD1,TGTGCCAGCAGCTCCGGGACAGGGAACACTGAAGCTTTCTTT,CASSSGTGNTEAFF
few,TRBV5-4,TRBJ1-5,TRBD1,TGTGCCAGCAGCGCGGGACAGGGCAATCAGCCCCAGCATTTT,CASSAGQGNQPQHF